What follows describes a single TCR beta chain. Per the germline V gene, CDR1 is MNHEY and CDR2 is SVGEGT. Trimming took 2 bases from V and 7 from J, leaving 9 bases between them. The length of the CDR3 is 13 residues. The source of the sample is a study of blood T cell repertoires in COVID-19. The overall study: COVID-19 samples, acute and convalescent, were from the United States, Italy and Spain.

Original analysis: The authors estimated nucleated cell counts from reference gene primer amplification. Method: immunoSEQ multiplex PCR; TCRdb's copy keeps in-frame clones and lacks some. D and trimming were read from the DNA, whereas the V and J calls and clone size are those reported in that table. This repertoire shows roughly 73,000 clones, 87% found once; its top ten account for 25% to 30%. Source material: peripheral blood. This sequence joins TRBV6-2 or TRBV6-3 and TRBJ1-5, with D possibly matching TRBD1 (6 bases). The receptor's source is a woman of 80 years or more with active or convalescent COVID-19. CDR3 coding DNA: TGTGCCAGCAGTTACGGGGGCATCCAGCCCCAGCATTTT. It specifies CASSYGGIQPQHF.